This T cell receptor beta chain originates from a study of control samples from healthy donors and cancer patients. Germline V gene data show CDR1 as MNHEY and CDR2 as SMNVEV (reference sequence). This CDR3 is 13 amino acids long. The V segment lost 8 bases and the J segment 3 bases; nucleotides outside the gene matches: 5. Generated by immunoSEQ multiplex PCR, the TCRdb table keeps only in-frame clones and is missing some. The sample records 98,000 or so clones, 82% being singletons. Sequenced sample: blood. V is TRBV27 and J is TRBJ1-1; 8 nucleotides align to TRBD1. The receptor was isolated from a man in his fifties or sixties in good health. The CDR3 region is CASGDRGHTEAFF. The CDR3 DNA reads TGTGCCAGCGGAGACAGGGGCCACACTGAAGCTTTCTTT.